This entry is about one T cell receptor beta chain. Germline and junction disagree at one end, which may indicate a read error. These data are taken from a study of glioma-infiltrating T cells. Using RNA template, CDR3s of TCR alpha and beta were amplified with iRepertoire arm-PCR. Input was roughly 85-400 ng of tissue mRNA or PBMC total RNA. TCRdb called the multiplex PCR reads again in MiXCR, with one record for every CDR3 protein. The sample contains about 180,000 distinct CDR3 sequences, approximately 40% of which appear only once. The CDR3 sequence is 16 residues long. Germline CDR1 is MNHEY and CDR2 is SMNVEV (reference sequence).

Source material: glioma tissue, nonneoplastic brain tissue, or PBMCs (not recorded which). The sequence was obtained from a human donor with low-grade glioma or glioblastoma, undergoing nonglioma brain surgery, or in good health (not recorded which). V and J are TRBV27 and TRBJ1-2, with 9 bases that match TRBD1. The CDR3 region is CASSLSWTGVTYAYTF. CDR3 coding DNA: TGTGCCAGCAGTTTATCATGGACAGGGGTGACCTATGCCTACACCTTC.